This T cell receptor (beta chain) emerged from a study of T cell responses to AZD1222 COVID-19 vaccine. Data came from immunoSEQ multiplex PCR; TCRdb stores just in-frame clones and leaves some out. Here the sample spans about 68,000 clones, roughly 86% being singletons. The CDR3 is made up of 15 amino acids. V dropped 4 bases and J dropped 5; count of bases not matched to a gene: 10. Per the germline V gene, CDR1 is SGHRS and CDR2 is YFSETQ. This specimen consisted of peripheral blood, obtained on day 0 of AZD1222 vaccination. V gene TRBV5-1 combines with J gene TRBJ2-5; 8 nucleotides line up with TRBD2. This receptor was obtained from an adult in good health. In DNA form, the CDR3 reads TGCGCCAGCAGCCCCGGACCGACTAGCGTGGAGACCCAGTACTTC. Translation: CASSPGPTSVETQYF.